The rows below give T cell receptor beta chains drawn from one sample of a study of neurological immune-mediated disorders. TCRdb re-analysed the 5' RACE reads in MiXCR, keeping a single row per CDR3 protein. The top ten hold 45% of the sample, which has about 22,000 distinct CDR3 sequences, approximately 6.2% seen once. Sequencing used CD8+ T cells from blood. The receptors were gathered from a man aged 18 to 30 in good health. Each CDR3 is given with its conserved first and last residue. Each record gives: D gene, clone size, V gene, J gene, CDR3 protein, CDR3 DNA. A D gene is named only where the DNA matches it firmly. Size is omitted from some rows. Given values are once, few, many or a class for expanded clones.

NA	many	TRBV6-5	TRBJ2-2	CASSYFQGFDTGELFF	TGTGCCAGCAGTTACTTCCAGGGTTTCGACACCGGGGAGCTGTTTTTT
NA	many	TRBV29-1	TRBJ2-2	CSVKFPNTGELFF	TGCAGCGTTAAGTTCCCCAACACCGGGGAGCTGTTTTTT
NA	many	TRBV7-9	TRBJ1-2	CASRGVSNYGYTF	TGTGCCAGCAGAGGGGTTTCCAACTATGGCTACACCTTC
NA	many	TRBV19	TRBJ2-7	CASSPSSGRHLHEQYF	TGTGCCAGTAGTCCGTCCTCAGGAAGGCACCTCCACGAGCAGTACTTC
TRBD1	many	TRBV4-1	TRBJ2-7	CASSQGQGGSYEQYF	TGCGCCAGCAGCCAAGGACAGGGCGGCTCCTACGAGCAGTACTTC
TRBD2	many	TRBV3-1	TRBJ2-1	CASSLLAGGPNEQFF	TGTGCCAGCAGCCTGCTGGCGGGGGGGCCCAATGAGCAGTTCTTC
NA	many	TRBV20-1	TRBJ1-2	CMGFDNTGEGYTF	TGCATGGGCTTTGACAACACGGGGGAGGGCTACACCTTC
NA	many	TRBV27	TRBJ1-1	CASSFAGNTEAFF	TGTGCCAGCAGTTTTGCAGGAAACACTGAAGCTTTCTTT
NA	many	TRBV29-1	TRBJ2-7	CSAAVSSYEQYF	TGCAGCGCCGCCGTTAGCTCCTACGAGCAGTACTTC
NA	many	TRBV5-6	TRBJ2-3	CASSLAAGTQYF	TGTGCCAGCAGCTTGGCCGCAGGAACGCAGTATTTT
NA	many	TRBV5-6	TRBJ1-1	CASSLVSKLSEAFF	TGTGCCAGCAGCTTGGTGTCCAAGCTAAGTGAAGCTTTCTTT
TRBD1	many	TRBV20-1	TRBJ1-2	CSAFIFDRASYGYTF	TGCAGTGCCTTTATCTTTGACAGGGCGAGCTATGGCTACACCTTC
NA	many	TRBV12-3/TRBV12-4	TRBJ2-3	CASSLTRVTDTQYF	TGTGCCAGCAGTTTAACGCGGGTCACAGATACGCAGTATTTT
TRBD2	many	TRBV28	TRBJ2-1	CASSASGGIGNEQFF	TGTGCCAGCAGTGCTAGCGGGGGGATTGGGAATGAGCAGTTCTTC
NA	many	TRBV3-1	TRBJ2-2	CASSRNTGELFF	TGTGCCAGCAGCCGGAACACCGGGGAGCTGTTTTTT
NA	many	TRBV9	TRBJ2-2	CASSVGSGELFF	TGTGCCAGCAGCGTAGGTTCCGGGGAGCTGTTTTTT
NA	many	TRBV6-6	TRBJ2-1	CASSYRPGLPGNEQFF	TGTGCCAGCAGTTACCGGCCGGGACTCCCGGGCAATGAGCAGTTCTTC
TRBD1	many	TRBV6-5	TRBJ2-3	CASGDRGPTDTQYF	TGTGCCAGCGGGGACAGGGGGCCGACAGATACGCAGTATTTT
NA	many	TRBV9	TRBJ1-1	CASSHGTDMKAFF	TGTGCCAGCAGCCACGGGACGGATATGAAAGCTTTCTTT
NA	many	TRBV5-6	TRBJ2-1	CASSFGSFEQFF	TGTGCCAGCAGCTTTGGCAGCTTTGAGCAGTTCTTC
NA	many	TRBV4-1	TRBJ1-1	CASSQDARHNTEAFF	TGCGCCAGCAGCCAAGATGCGAGACACAACACTGAAGCTTTCTTT
TRBD1	NA	TRBV4-2	TRBJ1-5	CASSQDLFPGQGGQPQHF	TGTGCCAGCAGCCAAGATTTGTTCCCGGGACAGGGTGGTCAGCCCCAGCATTTT
TRBD1	many	TRBV7-9	TRBJ2-1	CASSPRGQGSYNEQFF	TGTGCCAGCAGCCCGAGAGGACAGGGATCCTACAATGAGCAGTTCTTC
TRBD1	many	TRBV6-2/TRBV6-3	TRBJ2-1	CASSNRDRAIDEQFF	TGTGCCAGCAGTAACCGGGACAGGGCGATCGATGAGCAGTTCTTC
NA	many	TRBV14	TRBJ1-6	CASRRSPLHF	TGTGCCAGCAGACGGTCACCCCTCCACTTT
NA	many	TRBV4-1	TRBJ2-5	CASSQGGRGGQETQYF	TGCGCCAGCAGCCAAGGAGGAAGAGGAGGCCAAGAGACCCAGTACTTC
NA	many	TRBV4-1	TRBJ2-1	CASSQDYGHINEQFF	TGCGCCAGCAGCCAAGATTATGGACACATCAATGAGCAGTTCTTC
NA	many	TRBV6-5	TRBJ2-3	CASSYLQSTDTQYF	TGTGCCAGCAGTTACCTACAGAGCACAGATACGCAGTATTTT
NA	many	TRBV7-2	TRBJ2-7	CASSLEQAAYEQYF	TGTGCCAGCAGCTTAGAACAGGCGGCGTACGAGCAGTACTTC
NA	many	TRBV20-1	TRBJ1-1	CSARELGTRGTYQTEAFF	TGCAGTGCTAGAGAGCTAGGGACCCGGGGAACATATCAAACTGAAGCTTTCTTT
NA	many	TRBV10-3	TRBJ2-2	CASRNTGELFF	TGTGCCTCAAGAAACACCGGGGAGCTGTTTTTT
NA	many	TRBV12-3/TRBV12-4	TRBJ2-7	CASSPSIVYEQYF	TGTGCCAGCAGTCCCTCTATAGTCTACGAGCAGTACTTC
NA	many	TRBV27	TRBJ2-1	CASSPPVDLPTSEQFF	TGTGCCAGCAGTCCCCCAGTGGACCTCCCTACATCTGAGCAGTTCTTC
TRBD2	many	TRBV9	TRBJ2-7	CASSSGTGAYEQYF	TGTGCCAGCAGCAGCGGGACGGGCGCCTACGAGCAGTACTTC
NA	many	TRBV5-1	TRBJ1-1	CASSLTGLGTEAFF	TGCGCCAGCAGCTTGACAGGGTTGGGCACTGAAGCTTTCTTT
NA	many	TRBV7-9	TRBJ2-3	CASSSAGHGVDTQYF	TGTGCCAGCAGCTCCGCCGGTCACGGGGTAGATACGCAGTATTTT
TRBD1	many	TRBV7-9	TRBJ2-1	CATGTGQGGTGNEQFF	TGTGCCACCGGGACAGGCCAGGGCGGCACAGGGAATGAGCAGTTCTTC
NA	many	TRBV6-1	TRBJ2-1	CASSGKPTGIYEQFF	TGTGCCAGCAGTGGAAAACCTACAGGGATTTATGAGCAGTTCTTC
NA	many	TRBV12-3/TRBV12-4	TRBJ1-2	CASSLGAGPHGYTF	TGTGCCAGCAGTTTAGGAGCGGGCCCCCATGGCTACACCTTC
NA	many	TRBV29-1	TRBJ2-5	CSVAGTFQETQYF	TGCAGCGTCGCCGGGACATTCCAAGAGACCCAGTACTTC
NA	many	TRBV6-2/TRBV6-3	TRBJ2-1	CASSLLGGASSF	TGTGCCAGCAGCCTCCTTGGCGGGGCTAGCTCCTTC
NA	many	TRBV9	TRBJ2-7	CASSAEIGGVYEQYF	TGTGCCAGCAGCGCCGAGATAGGTGGGGTATACGAGCAGTACTTC
NA	many	TRBV2	TRBJ1-1	CASSEGTVNTEAFF	TGTGCCAGCAGTGAAGGGACAGTGAACACTGAAGCTTTCTTT
TRBD2	many	TRBV20-1	TRBJ2-1	CSARGDRGGTSGGNEQFF	TGCAGTGCTAGGGGAGACAGGGGTGGGACTAGCGGGGGCAATGAGCAGTTCTTC
TRBD1	many	TRBV29-1	TRBJ1-1	CSVTGQGETEAFF	TGCAGCGTTACCGGACAGGGGGAAACTGAAGCTTTCTTT
TRBD2	many	TRBV7-6	TRBJ2-2	CASSEPGLAIKGELFF	TGTGCCAGCAGCGAACCGGGACTAGCAATCAAGGGGGAGCTGTTTTTT
TRBD2	many	TRBV2	TRBJ2-7	CASSEGSGGSYEQYF	TGTGCCAGCAGTGAGGGTAGCGGGGGCTCCTACGAGCAGTACTTC
NA	many	TRBV6-1	TRBJ2-2	CASSEDWKTGELFF	TGTGCCAGCAGTGAAGACTGGAAGACCGGGGAGCTGTTTTTT
NA	many	TRBV19	TRBJ2-7	CASSKDGTYEQYF	TGTGCCAGTAGTAAGGACGGTACCTACGAGCAGTACTTC
NA	medium-sized	TRBV4-2	TRBJ2-7	CASSQDVAGAVDEQYF	TGTGCCAGCAGCCAAGATGTGGCAGGGGCGGTAGACGAGCAGTACTTC
NA	NA	TRBV11-2	TRBJ2-5	CDTLGTHHQETQYF	TGTGACACACTGGGGACACACCACCAAGAGACCCAGTACTTC
NA	many	TRBV29-1	TRBJ2-5	CSRLGTQYF	TGCAGCCGACTGGGGACCCAGTACTTC
NA	few	TRBV24-1	TRBJ2-2	CATSELLTGELFF	TGTGCCACCAGTGAGCTTCTGACCGGGGAGCTGTTTTTT
NA	many	TRBV9	TRBJ1-5	CASSVGWDNQPQHF	TGTGCCAGCAGCGTAGGGTGGGACAATCAGCCCCAGCATTTT
TRBD1	many	TRBV18	TRBJ1-2	CASSPRQGAMAYGYTF	TGTGCCAGCTCACCTCGACAGGGGGCGATGGCCTATGGCTACACCTTC
NA	many	TRBV20-1	TRBJ1-2	CSANVAGSPRDGRTGGYTF	TGCAGTGCTAATGTGGCAGGATCCCCCCGGGATGGCAGGACTGGCGGCTACACCTTC
TRBD1	few	TRBV7-8	TRBJ1-6	CASSFSGTGGLSLHF	TGTGCCAGCAGCTTCTCCGGGACAGGGGGTTTATCCCTCCACTTT
NA	many	TRBV5-1	TRBJ2-1	CASSLDGVYNEQFF	TGCGCCAGCAGCTTGGACGGGGTCTACAATGAGCAGTTCTTC
NA	many	TRBV19	TRBJ1-4	CASSAWTGRRGSELFF	TGTGCCAGTAGTGCCTGGACGGGACGGAGGGGATCTGAACTGTTTTTT
NA	many	TRBV27	TRBJ2-7	CASSLAQGPAEEQYF	TGTGCCAGCAGTTTAGCCCAGGGCCCAGCCGAAGAGCAGTACTTC